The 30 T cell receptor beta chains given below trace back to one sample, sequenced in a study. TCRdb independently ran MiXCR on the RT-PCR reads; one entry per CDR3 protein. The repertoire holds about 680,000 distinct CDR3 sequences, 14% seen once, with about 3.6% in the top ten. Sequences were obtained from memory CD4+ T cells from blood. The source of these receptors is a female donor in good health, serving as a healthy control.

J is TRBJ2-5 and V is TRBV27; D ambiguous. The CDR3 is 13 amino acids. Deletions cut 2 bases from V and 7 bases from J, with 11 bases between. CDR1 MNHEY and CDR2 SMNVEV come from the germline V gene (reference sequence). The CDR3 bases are TGTGCCAGCAGTTTAGGAGTTATAGGGACCCAGTACTTC. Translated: CASSLGVIGTQYF.

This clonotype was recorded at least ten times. The CDR3 loop reads CSVASGAAGELFF. As DNA, the CDR3 is TGCAGCGTTGCCAGCGGGGCCGCCGGGGAGCTGTTTTTT. The chain is built from TRBV29-1 and TRBJ2-2; 7 bases fit TRBD2. CDR1 and CDR2 from the germline V gene are SQVTM and ANQGSEA. The CDR3 is 13 residues long. The trim removed 4 bases at V and 6 bases at J, leaving 5 bases unmatched.

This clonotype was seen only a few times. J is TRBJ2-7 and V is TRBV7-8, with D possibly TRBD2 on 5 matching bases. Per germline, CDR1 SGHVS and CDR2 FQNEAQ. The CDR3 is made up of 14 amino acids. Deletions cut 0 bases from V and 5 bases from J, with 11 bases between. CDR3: CASSLAAGSHEQYF. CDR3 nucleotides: TGTGCCAGCAGCTTAGCGGCGGGTTCCCACGAGCAGTACTTC.

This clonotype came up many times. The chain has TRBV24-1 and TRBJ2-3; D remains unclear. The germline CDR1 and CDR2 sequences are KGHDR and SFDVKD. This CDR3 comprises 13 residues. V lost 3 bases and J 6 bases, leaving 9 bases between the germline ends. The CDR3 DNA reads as TGTGCCACCAGTGATCCCCCCGGGGATACGCAGTATTTT. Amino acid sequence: CATSDPPGDTQYF.

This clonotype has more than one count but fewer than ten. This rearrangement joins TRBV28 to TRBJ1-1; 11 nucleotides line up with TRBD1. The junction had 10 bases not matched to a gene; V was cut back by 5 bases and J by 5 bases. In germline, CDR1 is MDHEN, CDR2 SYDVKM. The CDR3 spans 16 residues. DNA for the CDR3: TGTGCCAGCAGTCCGGCGGGACAGGGGGAGAGAACTGAAGCTTTCTTT. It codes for CASSPAGQGERTEAFF.

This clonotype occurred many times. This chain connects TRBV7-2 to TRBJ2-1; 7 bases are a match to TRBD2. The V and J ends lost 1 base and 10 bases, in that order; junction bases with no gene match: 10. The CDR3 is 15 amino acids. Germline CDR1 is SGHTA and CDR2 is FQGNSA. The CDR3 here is CASSLVYGRPPEQFF. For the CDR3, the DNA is TGTGCCAGCAGCTTAGTATACGGGAGGCCACCGGAGCAGTTCTTC.

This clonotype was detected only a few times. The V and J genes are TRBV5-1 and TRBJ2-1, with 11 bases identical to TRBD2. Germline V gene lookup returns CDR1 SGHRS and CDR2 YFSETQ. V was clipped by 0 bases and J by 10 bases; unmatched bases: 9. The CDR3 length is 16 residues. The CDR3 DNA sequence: TGCGCCAGCAGCTTGGCCCCCGGGACTAGCGGCCCGGAGCAGTTCTTC. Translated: CASSLAPGTSGPEQFF.

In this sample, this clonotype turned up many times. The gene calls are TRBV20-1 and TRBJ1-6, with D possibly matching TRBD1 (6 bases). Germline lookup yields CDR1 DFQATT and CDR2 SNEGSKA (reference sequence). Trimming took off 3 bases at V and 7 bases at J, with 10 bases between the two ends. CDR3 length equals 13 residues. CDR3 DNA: TGCAGTGCTAGTGCCAGGGGAAATTCACCCCTCCACTTT. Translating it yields CSASARGNSPLHF.

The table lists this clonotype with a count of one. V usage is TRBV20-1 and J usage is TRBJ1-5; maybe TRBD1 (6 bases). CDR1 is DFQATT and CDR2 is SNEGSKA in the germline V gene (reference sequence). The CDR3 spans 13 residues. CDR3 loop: CNAQGHSNQPQHF. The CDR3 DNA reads TGCAATGCCCAGGGACATAGCAATCAGCCCCAGCATTTT.

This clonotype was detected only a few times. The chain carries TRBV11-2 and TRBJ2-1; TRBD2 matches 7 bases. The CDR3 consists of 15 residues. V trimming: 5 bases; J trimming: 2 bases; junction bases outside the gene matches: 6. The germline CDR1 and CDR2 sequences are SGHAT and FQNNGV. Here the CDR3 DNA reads TGTGCCAGCAGCCTGACTAGCCAAGCCTACAATGAGCAGTTCTTC. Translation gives CASSLTSQAYNEQFF.

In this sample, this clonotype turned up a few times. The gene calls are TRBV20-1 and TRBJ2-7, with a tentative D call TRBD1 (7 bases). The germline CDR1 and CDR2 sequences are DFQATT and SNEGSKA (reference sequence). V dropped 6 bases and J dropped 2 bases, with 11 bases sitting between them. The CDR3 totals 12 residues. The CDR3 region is CSAEGAAYEQYF. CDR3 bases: TGCAGTGCGGAGGGGGCCGCCTACGAGCAGTACTTC.

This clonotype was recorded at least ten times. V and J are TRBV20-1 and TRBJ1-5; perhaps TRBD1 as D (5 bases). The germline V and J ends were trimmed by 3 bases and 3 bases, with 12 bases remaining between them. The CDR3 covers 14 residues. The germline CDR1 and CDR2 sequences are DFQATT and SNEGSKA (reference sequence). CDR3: CSASPQGVNQPQHF. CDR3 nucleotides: TGCAGTGCTAGCCCGCAGGGCGTCAATCAGCCCCAGCATTTT.

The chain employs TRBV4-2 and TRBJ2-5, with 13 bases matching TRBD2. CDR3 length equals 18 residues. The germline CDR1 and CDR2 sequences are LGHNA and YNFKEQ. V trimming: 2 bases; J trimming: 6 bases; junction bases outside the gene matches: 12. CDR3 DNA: TGTGCCAGCAGCCAAAGAACCCGGACTAGCGGGGGCGAACAGACCCAGTACTTC. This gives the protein CASSQRTRTSGGEQTQYF.

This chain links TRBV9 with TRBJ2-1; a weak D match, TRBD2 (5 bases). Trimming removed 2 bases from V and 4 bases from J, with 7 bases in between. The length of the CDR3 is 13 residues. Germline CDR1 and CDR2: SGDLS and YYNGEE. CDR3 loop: CASSVDYYNEQFF. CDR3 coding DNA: TGTGCCAGCAGCGTCGACTATTACAATGAGCAGTTCTTC.

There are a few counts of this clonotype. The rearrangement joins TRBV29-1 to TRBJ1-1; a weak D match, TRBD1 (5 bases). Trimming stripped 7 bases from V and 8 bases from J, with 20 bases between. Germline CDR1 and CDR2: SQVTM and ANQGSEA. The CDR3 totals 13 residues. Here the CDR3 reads CSAGAGWGAEAFF. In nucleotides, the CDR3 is TGCAGCGCCGGAGCGGGGTGGGGCGCGGAAGCTTTCTTT.

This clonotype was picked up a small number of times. The CDR3 coding sequence is TGCAGTGCTCGTCCGGGACAGCTTATCTACGAGCAGTACTTC. Translation gives CSARPGQLIYEQYF. The rearrangement links TRBV20-1 to TRBJ2-7; 7 positions agree with TRBD1. The CDR3 consists of 14 residues. Germline V gives CDR1 DFQATT, CDR2 SNEGSKA (reference sequence). Trimming removed 5 bases from V and 3 bases from J; junction bases left unmatched: 10.

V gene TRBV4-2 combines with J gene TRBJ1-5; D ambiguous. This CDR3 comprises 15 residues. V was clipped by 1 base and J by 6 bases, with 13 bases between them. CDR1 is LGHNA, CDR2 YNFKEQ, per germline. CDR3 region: CASSQGEGGFQPQHF. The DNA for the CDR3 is TGTGCCAGCAGCCAAGGGGAGGGAGGCTTTCAGCCCCAGCATTTT.

CDR3 bases: TGCAGTGCTAGGGATAGCGGGAGCCCCACAGATACGCAGTATTTT. Its protein product is CSARDSGSPTDTQYF. The chain links TRBV20-1 to TRBJ2-3; TRBD2 matches 9 bases. Germline V gene sequence: CDR1 DFQATT, CDR2 SNEGSKA (reference sequence). V shed 3 bases and J 2 bases; nucleotides not matched to a gene: 6. The length of the CDR3 is 15 residues.

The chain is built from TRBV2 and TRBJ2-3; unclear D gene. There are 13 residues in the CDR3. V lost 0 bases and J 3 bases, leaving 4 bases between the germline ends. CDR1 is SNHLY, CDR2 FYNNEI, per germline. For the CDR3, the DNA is TGTGCCAGCAGTGAAGCCGGGACAGATACGCAGTATTTT. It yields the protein CASSEAGTDTQYF.

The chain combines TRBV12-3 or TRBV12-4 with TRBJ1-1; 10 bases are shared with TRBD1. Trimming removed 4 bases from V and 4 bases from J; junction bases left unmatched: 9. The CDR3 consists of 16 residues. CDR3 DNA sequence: TGTGCCAGCAGTTCCAGTGGGACAGGGGTGAGCACTGAAGCTTTCTTT. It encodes CASSSSGTGVSTEAFF.

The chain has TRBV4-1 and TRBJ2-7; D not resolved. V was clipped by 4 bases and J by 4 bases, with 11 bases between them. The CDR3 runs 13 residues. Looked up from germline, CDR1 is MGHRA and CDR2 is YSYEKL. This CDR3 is CASSPYDRYEQYF. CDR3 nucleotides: TGCGCCAGCAGCCCATATGACCGTTACGAGCAGTACTTC.

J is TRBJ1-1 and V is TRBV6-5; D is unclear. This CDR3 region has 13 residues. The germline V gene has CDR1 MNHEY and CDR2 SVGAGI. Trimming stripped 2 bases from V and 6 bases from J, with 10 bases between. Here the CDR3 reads CASSYHDLPEAFF. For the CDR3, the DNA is TGTGCCAGCAGTTACCACGATCTCCCTGAAGCTTTCTTT.

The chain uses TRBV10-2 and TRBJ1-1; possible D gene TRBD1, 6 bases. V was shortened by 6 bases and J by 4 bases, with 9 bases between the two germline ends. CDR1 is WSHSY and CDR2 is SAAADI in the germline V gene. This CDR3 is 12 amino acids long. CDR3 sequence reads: CASRVGGTEAFF. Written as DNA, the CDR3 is TGCGCCAGCAGGGTAGGGGGCACTGAAGCTTTCTTT.

The CDR3 loop reads CASQGGLDTEAFF. The CDR3 nucleotides read TGCGCCAGCCAAGGTGGTTTAGACACTGAAGCTTTCTTT. The chain links TRBV5-1 to TRBJ1-1, with no clear D. CDR3 length equals 13 residues. Germline V lookup: CDR1 SGHRS, CDR2 YFSETQ. The V end was cut by 7 bases, the J end by 3 bases, with 13 bases between.

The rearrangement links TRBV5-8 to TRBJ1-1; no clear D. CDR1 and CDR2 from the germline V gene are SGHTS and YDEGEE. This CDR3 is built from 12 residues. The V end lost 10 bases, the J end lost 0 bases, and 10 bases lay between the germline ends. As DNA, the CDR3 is TGTGCCTCTGTGAGGGTGAACACTGAAGCTTTCTTT. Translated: CASVRVNTEAFF.

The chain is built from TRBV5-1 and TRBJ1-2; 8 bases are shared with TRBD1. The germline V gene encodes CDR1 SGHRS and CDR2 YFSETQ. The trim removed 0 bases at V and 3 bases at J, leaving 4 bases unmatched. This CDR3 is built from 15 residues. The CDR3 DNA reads TGCGCCAGCAGCTTGGGGCAGGGGGCTGACTATGGCTACACCTTC. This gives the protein CASSLGQGADYGYTF.

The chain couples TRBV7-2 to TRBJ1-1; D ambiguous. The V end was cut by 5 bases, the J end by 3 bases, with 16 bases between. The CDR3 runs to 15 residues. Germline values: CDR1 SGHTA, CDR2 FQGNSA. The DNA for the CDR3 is TGTGCCAGCAGCCCCAGTATTCAGACCTACACTGAAGCTTTCTTT. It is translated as CASSPSIQTYTEAFF.

The CDR3 sequence: CSARALAGDNEQFF. In DNA, the CDR3 is TGCAGTGCTAGAGCTTTAGCGGGAGACAATGAGCAGTTCTTC. This rearrangement joins TRBV20-1 to TRBJ2-1, with TRBD2 identical over 9 bases. This CDR3 region has 14 residues. V was pared by 1 base and J by 5 bases, with 3 bases of the junction left unmatched. Germline values: CDR1 DFQATT, CDR2 SNEGSKA (reference sequence).

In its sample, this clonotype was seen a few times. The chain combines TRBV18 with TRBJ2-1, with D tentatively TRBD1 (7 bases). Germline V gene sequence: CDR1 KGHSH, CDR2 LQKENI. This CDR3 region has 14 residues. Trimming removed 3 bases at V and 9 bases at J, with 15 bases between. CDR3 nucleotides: TGTGCCAGCTCACCGGGACAGCCGCGGGGTGAGCAGTTCTTC. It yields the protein CASSPGQPRGEQFF.

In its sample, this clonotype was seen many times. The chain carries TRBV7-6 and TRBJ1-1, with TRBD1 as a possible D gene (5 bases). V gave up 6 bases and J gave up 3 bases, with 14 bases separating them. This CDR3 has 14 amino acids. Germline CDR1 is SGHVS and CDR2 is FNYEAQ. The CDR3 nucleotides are TGTGCCAGCAGGCTACAGGACGGGTACACTGAAGCTTTCTTT. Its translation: CASRLQDGYTEAFF.